This TCR beta chain was captured in a study of cytomegalovirus exposure and HLA in healthy donors. The PCR employed 60 Vbeta primers together with 13 Jbeta primers. Sequencing was performed with immunoSEQ multiplex PCR; in TCRdb, only in-frame clones are kept and a portion is missing. This sample has a few hundred thousand clones, with around 81% found just once. This clone was found a few times. Its matching antigen is unknown. The J segment lost 2 bases and the V segment lost 5 bases, leaving 2 bases of the junction unmatched. CDR1 and CDR2 from the germline V gene are SGHAT and FQNNGV. The CDR3 loop spans 15 amino acids. Points from the study as a whole: A later analysis found most CMV-associated TCR beta chains apparently HLA-restricted. Clonal expansion was found to be greater in HLA-associated TCR beta chains than in equally common others in a later analysis.

The V call is TRBV11-2, the J call TRBJ2-1, with 11 bases fitting TRBD2. The sample consisted of PBMCs. This TCR was sampled from a woman between 55 and 75 years old in good health and CMV-seropositive. CDR3 amino acids: CASSRLAGTYNEQFF. The CDR3 DNA is TGTGCCAGCAGCCGACTAGCGGGGACCTACAATGAGCAGTTCTTC.